These 9 T cell receptor beta chains came from one sample sequenced in a study of vaccination effects on CD4 cells after COVID-19. Expansion of antigen-specific CD4+ T cells with viral peptide pools was carried out by the ViraFEST assay before sequencing. Isolation of CD4+ T cells took place after 10 days of culture. Sometime from March through December 2020, the person acquired a SARS-CoV-2 infection that PCR confirmed. Profiling relied on immunoSEQ multiplex PCR, and the TCRdb table lists in-frame clones only, not all of them. In the table there are about 45,000 clones, approximately 70% of which are singletons. Their cognate antigens are unknown. The sequences come from CD4+ T cells from PBMCs cultured with a peptide pool, collected before COVID-19 vaccination. These receptors came from a human donor who had a prior SARS-CoV-2 infection.

The CDR3 loop reads CASSYGWDTEAFF. The CDR3 nucleotides are TGTGCCAGCAGTTACGGGTGGGACACTGAAGCTTTCTTT. V and J are TRBV6-6 and TRBJ1-1; no clear D gene. The germline V gene has CDR1 MNHNY and CDR2 SVGAGI (reference sequence). Deletions cut 2 bases from V and 3 bases from J, with 7 bases between. The CDR3 spans 13 residues.

The V gene is TRBV18, the J gene TRBJ1-6; 7 nucleotides match TRBD1. Germline values: CDR1 KGHSH, CDR2 LQKENI. The CDR3 runs 14 residues. The V and J ends lost 2 bases and 7 bases, in that order; junction bases with no gene match: 2. The CDR3 loop is CASSPAQGNSPLHF. The CDR3 DNA is TGTGCCAGCTCACCAGCACAGGGGAATTCACCCCTCCACTTT.

V usage is TRBV2 and J usage is TRBJ2-7; TRBD1 might be the D (5 bases). The CDR3 consists of 12 residues. CDR1 is SNHLY and CDR2 is FYNNEI in the germline V gene. V was trimmed by 2 bases and J by 3 bases, leaving 5 bases between them. The CDR3 here is CASSEQGYEQYF. The CDR3 bases are TGTGCCAGCAGTGAACAGGGCTACGAGCAGTACTTC.

This chain links TRBV9 with TRBJ2-7; 7 bases fit TRBD1. V lost 4 bases to trimming and J lost 1 base; unmatched junction nucleotides: 5. The germline V gene encodes CDR1 SGDLS and CDR2 YYNGEE. The length of the CDR3 is 14 residues. CDR3 loop: CASSTTGQSYEQYF. Here the CDR3 DNA reads TGTGCCAGCAGCACTACGGGACAGTCCTACGAGCAGTACTTC.

CDR3 nucleotides: TGTGCCAGCTCCACCAGGGGGACAGTTAACTACGAGCAGTACTTC. Its translation is CASSTRGTVNYEQYF. V is TRBV18 and J is TRBJ2-7; 7 positions agree with TRBD1. The CDR3 totals 15 residues. Germline V gives CDR1 KGHSH, CDR2 LQKENI. V lost 6 bases and J lost 3; bases outside the gene matches: 11.

The J gene is TRBJ1-5, the V gene TRBV2, with no clear D. CDR3 length: 15 residues. Trimming removed 2 bases at V and 9 bases at J, with 17 bases between. Germline CDR1 reads SNHLY; CDR2 reads FYNNEI. Here the CDR3 reads CASSENGPKVGPQHF. DNA for the CDR3: TGTGCCAGCAGTGAAAACGGGCCCAAAGTGGGGCCCCAGCATTTT. Full variable domain (rest looked up from reference TRBV2 and TRBJ1-5): EPEVTQTPSHQVTQMGQEVILRCVPISNHLYFYWYRQILGQKVEFLVSFYNNEISEKSEIFDDQFSVERPDGSNFTLKIRSTKLEDSAMYFCASSENGPKVGPQHFGDGTRLSIL.

J is TRBJ2-3 and V is TRBV4-2, with D possibly being TRBD2 (6 bases). The CDR3 extends over 17 amino acids. V lost 5 bases, J lost 0 bases, and 18 bases lay in between. Germline V gene sequence: CDR1 LGHNA, CDR2 YNFKEQ. CDR3 sequence reads: CASSGQLSGRSTDTQYF. As DNA, the CDR3 is TGTGCCAGCAGCGGCCAGCTTAGCGGAAGAAGCACAGATACGCAGTATTTT.

The chain combines TRBV5-4 with TRBJ2-1; 8 nucleotides match TRBD1. After removal of 4 bases from V and 8 bases from J, the junction contained 8 bases not matched to a gene. Germline CDR1 is SGHNT and CDR2 is YYREEE (reference sequence). This CDR3 is 14 amino acids long. The CDR3 loop is CASSDWSGGHEQFF. For the CDR3, the DNA is TGTGCCAGCAGCGATTGGTCAGGGGGCCATGAGCAGTTCTTC.

The chain is built from TRBV27 and TRBJ2-1; TRBD1 aligns across 9 bases. CDR3 length: 18 residues. Germline CDR1 and CDR2: MNHEY and SMNVEV (reference sequence). J was trimmed by 1 base and V by 8 bases; bases with no gene match: 15. The CDR3 loop is CASYPRDRATSSYNEQFF. The CDR3, as DNA: TGTGCCAGCTATCCCCGGGACAGGGCTACTAGTTCCTACAATGAGCAGTTCTTC.